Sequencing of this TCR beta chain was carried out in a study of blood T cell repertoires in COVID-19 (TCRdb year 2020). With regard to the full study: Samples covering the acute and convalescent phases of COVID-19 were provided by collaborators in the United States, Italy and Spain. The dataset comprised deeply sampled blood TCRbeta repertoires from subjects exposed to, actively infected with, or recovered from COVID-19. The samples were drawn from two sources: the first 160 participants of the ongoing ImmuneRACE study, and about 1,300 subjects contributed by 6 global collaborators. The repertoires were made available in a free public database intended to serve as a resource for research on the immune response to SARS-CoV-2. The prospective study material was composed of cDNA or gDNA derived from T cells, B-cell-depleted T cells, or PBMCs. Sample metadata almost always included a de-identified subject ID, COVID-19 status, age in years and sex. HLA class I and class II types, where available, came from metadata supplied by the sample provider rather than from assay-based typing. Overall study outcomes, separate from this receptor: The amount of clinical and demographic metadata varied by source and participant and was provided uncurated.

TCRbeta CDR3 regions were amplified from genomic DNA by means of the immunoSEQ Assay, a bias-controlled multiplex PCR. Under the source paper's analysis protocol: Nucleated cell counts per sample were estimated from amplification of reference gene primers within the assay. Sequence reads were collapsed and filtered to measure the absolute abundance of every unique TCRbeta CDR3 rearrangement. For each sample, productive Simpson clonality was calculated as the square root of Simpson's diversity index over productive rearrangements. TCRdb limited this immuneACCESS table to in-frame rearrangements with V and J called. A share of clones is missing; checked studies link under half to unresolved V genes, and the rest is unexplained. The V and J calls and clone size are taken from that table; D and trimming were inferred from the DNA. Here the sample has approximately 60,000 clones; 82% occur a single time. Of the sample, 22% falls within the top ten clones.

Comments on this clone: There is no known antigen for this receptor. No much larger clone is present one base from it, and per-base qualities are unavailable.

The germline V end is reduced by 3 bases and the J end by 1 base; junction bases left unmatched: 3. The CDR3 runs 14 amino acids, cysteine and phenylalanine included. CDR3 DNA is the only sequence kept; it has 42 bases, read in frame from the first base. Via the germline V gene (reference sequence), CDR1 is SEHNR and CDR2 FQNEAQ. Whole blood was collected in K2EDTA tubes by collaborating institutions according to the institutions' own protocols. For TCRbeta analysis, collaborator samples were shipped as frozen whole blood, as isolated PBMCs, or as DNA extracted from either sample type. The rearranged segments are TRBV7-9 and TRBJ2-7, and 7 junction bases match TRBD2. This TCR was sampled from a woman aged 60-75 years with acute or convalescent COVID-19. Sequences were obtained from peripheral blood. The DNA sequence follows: TGTGCCAGCAGCTTGCGCGGGGGATCCTACGAGCAGTACTTC. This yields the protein CASSLRGGSYEQYF.